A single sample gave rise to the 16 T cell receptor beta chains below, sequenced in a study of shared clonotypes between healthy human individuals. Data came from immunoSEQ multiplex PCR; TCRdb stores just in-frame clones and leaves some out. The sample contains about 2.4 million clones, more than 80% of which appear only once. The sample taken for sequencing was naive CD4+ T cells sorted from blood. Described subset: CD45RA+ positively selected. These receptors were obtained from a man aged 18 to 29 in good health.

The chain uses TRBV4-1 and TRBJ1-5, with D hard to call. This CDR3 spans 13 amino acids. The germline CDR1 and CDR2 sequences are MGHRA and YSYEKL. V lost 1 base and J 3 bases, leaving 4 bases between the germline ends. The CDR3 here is CASSQGLNQPQHF. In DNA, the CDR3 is TGCGCCAGCAGCCAAGGGCTCAATCAGCCCCAGCATTTT.

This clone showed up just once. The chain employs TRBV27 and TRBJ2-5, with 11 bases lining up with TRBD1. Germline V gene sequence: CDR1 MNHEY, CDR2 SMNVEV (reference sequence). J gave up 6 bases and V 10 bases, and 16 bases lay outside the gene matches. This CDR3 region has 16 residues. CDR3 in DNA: TGTGCCACCCTCCCCTTTGGGACAGGGGGTGGGAAGACCCAGTACTTC. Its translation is CATLPFGTGGGKTQYF.

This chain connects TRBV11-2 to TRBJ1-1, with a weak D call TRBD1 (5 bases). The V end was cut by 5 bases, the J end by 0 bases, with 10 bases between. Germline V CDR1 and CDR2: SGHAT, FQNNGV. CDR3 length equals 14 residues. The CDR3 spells CASSPGPLNTEAFF. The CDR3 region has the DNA TGTGCCAGCAGCCCGGGACCGTTGAACACTGAAGCTTTCTTT.

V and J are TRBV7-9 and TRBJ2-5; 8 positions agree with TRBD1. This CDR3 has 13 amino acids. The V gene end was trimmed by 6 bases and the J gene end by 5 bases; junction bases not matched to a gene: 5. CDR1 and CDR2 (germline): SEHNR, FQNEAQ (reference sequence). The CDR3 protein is CASRQTGGETQYF. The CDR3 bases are TGTGCCAGCAGACAAACAGGGGGGGAGACCCAGTACTTC.

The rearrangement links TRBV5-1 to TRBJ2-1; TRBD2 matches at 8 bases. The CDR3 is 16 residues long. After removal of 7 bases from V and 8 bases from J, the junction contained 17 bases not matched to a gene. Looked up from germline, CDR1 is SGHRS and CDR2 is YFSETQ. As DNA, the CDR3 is TGCGCCAGCTCCAGTCCTGCAAGCGGGGGAGTCTATGAGCAGTTCTTC. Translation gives CASSSPASGGVYEQFF.

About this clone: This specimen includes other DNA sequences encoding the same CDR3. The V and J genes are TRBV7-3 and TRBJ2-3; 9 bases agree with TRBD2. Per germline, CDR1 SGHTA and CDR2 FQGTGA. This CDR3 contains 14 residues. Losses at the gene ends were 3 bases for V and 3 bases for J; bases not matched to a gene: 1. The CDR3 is CASSFGLATDTQYF. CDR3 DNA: TGTGCCAGCAGCTTTGGACTAGCGACAGATACGCAGTATTTT.

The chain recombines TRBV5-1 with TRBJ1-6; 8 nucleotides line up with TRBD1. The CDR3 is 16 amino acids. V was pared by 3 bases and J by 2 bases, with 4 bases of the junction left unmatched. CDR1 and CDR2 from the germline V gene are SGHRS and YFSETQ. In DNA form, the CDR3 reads TGCGCCAGCAGCTCCGGACAGGGCACCTATAATTCACCCCTCCACTTT. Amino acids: CASSSGQGTYNSPLHF.

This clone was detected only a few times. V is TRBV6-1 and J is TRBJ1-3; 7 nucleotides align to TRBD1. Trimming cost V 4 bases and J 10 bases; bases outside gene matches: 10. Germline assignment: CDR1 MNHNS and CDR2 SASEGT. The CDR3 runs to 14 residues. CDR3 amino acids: CASSAGTALLTIYF. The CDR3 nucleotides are TGTGCCAGCAGTGCAGGGACAGCCCTCTTGACCATATATTTT.

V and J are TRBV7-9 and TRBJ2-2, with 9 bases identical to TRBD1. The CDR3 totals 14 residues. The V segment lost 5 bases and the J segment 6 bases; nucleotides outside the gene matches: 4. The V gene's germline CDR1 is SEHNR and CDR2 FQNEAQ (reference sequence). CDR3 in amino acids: CASSPTGGSGELFF. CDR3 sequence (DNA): TGTGCCAGCAGCCCCACAGGGGGCTCCGGGGAGCTGTTTTTT. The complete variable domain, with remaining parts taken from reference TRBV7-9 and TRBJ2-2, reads DTGVSQNPRHKITKRGQNVTFRCDPISEHNRLYWYRQTLGQGPEFLTYFQNEAQLEKSRLLSDRFSAERPKGSFSTLEIQRTEQGDSAMYLCASSPTGGSGELFFGEGSRLTVL.

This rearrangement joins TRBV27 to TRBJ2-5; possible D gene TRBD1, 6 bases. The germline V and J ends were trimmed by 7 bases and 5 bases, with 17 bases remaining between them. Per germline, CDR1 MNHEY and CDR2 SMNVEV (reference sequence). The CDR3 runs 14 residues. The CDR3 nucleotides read TGTGCCAGCACCTCCGCACAGGGCGCGGAGACCCAGTACTTC. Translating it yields CASTSAQGAETQYF.

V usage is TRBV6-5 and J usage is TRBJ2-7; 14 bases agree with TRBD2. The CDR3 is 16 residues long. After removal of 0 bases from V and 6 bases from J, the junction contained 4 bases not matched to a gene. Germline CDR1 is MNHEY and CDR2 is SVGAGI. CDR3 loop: CASSYSTTSGRAEQYF. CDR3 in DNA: TGTGCCAGCAGTTACTCGACGACTAGCGGGAGGGCCGAGCAGTACTTC.

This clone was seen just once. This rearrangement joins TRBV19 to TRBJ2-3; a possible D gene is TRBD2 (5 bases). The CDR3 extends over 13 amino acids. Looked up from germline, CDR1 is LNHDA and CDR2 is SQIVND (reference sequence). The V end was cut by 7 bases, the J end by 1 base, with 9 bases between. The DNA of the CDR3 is TGTGCCAGTAAACCCGGGGGCACAGATACGCAGTATTTT. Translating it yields CASKPGGTDTQYF.

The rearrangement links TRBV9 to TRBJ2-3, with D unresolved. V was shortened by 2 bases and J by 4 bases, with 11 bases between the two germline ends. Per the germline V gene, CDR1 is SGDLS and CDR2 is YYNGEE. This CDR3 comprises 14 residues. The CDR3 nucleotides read TGTGCCAGCAGCGTCAGCCAACAGTCAGATACGCAGTATTTT. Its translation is CASSVSQQSDTQYF.

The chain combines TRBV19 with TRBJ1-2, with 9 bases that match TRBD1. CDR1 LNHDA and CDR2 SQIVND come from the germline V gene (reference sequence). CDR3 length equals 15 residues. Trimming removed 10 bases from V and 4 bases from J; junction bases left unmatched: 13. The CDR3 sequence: CATNIETGGLYGYTF. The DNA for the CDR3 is TGTGCCACCAACATAGAGACAGGGGGACTCTATGGCTACACCTTC.

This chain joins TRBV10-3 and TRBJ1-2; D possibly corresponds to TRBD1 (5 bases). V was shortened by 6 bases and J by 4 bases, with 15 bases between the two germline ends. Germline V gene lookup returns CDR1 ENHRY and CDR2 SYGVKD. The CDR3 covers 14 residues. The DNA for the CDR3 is TGTGCCATCAGGGACACAGGAGCGCGCTATGGCTACACCTTC. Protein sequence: CAIRDTGARYGYTF.

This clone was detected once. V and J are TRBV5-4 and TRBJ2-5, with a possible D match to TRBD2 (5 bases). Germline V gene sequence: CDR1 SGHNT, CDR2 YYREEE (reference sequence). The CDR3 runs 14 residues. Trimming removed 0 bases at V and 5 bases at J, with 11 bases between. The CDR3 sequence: CASSLARGRETQYF. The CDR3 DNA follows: TGTGCCAGCAGCTTGGCTCGGGGTCGGGAGACCCAGTACTTC.